This passage covers 6 T cell receptor beta chains from one sample sequenced in a study of T cells in Graves' hyperthyroidism and ophthalmopathy. What was amplified from RNA transcripts were TCR beta CDR3 regions. Carried out on the TCR CDR3, a first-round RT-PCR used the HTBI primer set. Via MiXCR, TCRdb re-called the multiplex PCR reads, giving one row per CDR3 protein. The table records fewer than 350,000 distinct CDR3 sequences, roughly 18% of them present only once. Sequencing was performed on blood. Receptors originate from a man over 45 with Graves' ophthalmopathy.

There are a few counts of this clonotype. The chain links TRBV20-1 to TRBJ1-5; D gene unclear. From germline, CDR1 is DFQATT and CDR2 SNEGSKA (reference sequence). The germline V and J ends were trimmed by 3 bases and 3 bases, with 12 bases remaining between them. The CDR3 is 14 residues long. DNA of the CDR3: TGCAGTGCTAGTACCAGCCGAAACAATCAGCCCCAGCATTTT. Its protein is CSASTSRNNQPQHF.

At least ten counts were recorded for this clonotype. The chain carries TRBV11-2 and TRBJ2-3, with D tentatively TRBD2 (5 bases). CDR1 and CDR2 from the germline V gene are SGHAT and FQNNGV. V was trimmed by 0 bases and J by 6 bases, leaving 10 bases between them. CDR3 size: 14 residues. This chain's CDR3 is CASSLDSWRDTQYF. The CDR3 DNA is TGTGCCAGCAGCTTAGATAGTTGGAGGGATACGCAGTATTTT.

This clonotype has ten or more counts. The chain recombines TRBV11-2 with TRBJ2-1, with unresolved D. V gave up 5 bases and J gave up 1 base, with 9 bases separating them. The CDR3 is 14 amino acids. In germline, CDR1 is SGHAT, CDR2 FQNNGV. The DNA for the CDR3 is TGTGCCAGCAGCCCCTTCAGGTCCTACAATGAGCAGTTCTTC. Encoded protein: CASSPFRSYNEQFF. The whole variable domain, filled in from reference TRBV11-2 and TRBJ2-1, reads EAGVAQSPRYKIIEKRQSVAFWCNPISGHATLYWYQQILGQGPKLLIQFQNNGVVDDSQLPKDRFSAERLKGVDSTLKIQPAKLEDSAVYLCASSPFRSYNEQFFGPGTRLTVL.

This chain links TRBV7-2 with TRBJ2-4; TRBD2 is a possible D gene (6 bases). V lost 4 bases and J 9 bases, leaving 13 bases between the germline ends. The CDR3 consists of 13 residues. The V gene's germline CDR1 is SGHTA and CDR2 FQGNSA. Here the CDR3 reads CASSSQGLGIQYF. In DNA, the CDR3 is TGTGCCAGCAGCTCCCAGGGACTCGGCATTCAGTACTTC.

This clonotype was detected many times. This chain connects TRBV15 to TRBJ2-4; D gene unclear. V lost 0 bases, J lost 8 bases, and 5 bases lay in between. The CDR3 has 12 residues. Germline values: CDR1 LNHNV, CDR2 YYDKDF (reference sequence). The CDR3 loop reads CATSRDRDIQYF. The DNA for the CDR3 is TGTGCCACCAGCAGAGATCGTGACATTCAGTACTTC.

This clonotype appeared many times. V usage is TRBV12-3 or TRBV12-4 and J usage is TRBJ2-7; D is uncertain. This CDR3 has 11 residues. V was trimmed by 2 bases and J by 5 bases, leaving 4 bases between them. CDR3: CASSLTHEQYF. The DNA of the CDR3 is TGTGCCAGCAGTTTAACCCACGAGCAGTACTTC.